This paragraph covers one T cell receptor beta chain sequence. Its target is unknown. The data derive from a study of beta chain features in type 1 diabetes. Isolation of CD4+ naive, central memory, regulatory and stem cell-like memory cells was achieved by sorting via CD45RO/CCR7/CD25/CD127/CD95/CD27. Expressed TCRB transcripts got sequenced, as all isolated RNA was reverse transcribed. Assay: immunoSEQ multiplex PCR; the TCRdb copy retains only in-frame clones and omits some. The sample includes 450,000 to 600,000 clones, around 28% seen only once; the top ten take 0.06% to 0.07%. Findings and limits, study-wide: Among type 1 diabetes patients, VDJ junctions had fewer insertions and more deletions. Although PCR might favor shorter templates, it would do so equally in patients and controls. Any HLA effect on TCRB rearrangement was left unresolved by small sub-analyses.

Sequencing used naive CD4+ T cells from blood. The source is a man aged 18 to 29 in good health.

CDR3 region: CASSQDPRGTTEAFF. The DNA of the CDR3 is TGCGCCAGCAGCCAAGATCCCCGGGGGACGACTGAAGCTTTCTTT. The V and J genes are TRBV4-3 and TRBJ1-1, with D maybe TRBD1 (5 bases). Germline V lookup: CDR1 LGHNA, CDR2 YSLEER. The CDR3 is 15 residues long. V was pared by 0 bases and J by 5 bases, with 13 bases between.